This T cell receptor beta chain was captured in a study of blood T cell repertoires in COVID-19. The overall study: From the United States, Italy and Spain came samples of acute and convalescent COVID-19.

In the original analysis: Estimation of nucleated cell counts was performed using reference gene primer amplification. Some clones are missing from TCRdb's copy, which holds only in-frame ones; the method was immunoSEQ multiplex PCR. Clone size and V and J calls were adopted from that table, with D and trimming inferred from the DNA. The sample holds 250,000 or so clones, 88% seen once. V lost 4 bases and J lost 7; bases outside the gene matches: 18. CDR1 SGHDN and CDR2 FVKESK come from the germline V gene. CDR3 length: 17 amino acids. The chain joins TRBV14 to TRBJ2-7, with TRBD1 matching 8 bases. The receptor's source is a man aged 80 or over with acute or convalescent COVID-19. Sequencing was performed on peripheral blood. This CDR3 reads CASSPAVGQGTFWEQYF. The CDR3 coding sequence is TGTGCCAGCAGCCCCGCGGTAGGACAGGGAACTTTTTGGGAGCAGTACTTC.